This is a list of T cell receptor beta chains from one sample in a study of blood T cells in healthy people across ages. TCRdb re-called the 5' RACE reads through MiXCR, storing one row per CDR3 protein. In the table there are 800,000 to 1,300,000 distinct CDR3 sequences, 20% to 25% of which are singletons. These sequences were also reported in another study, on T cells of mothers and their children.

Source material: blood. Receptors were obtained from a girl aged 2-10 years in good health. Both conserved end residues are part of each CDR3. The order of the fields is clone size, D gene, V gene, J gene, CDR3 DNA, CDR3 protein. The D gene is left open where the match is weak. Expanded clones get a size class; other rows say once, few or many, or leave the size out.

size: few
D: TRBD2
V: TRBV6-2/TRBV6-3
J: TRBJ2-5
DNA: TGTGCCAGCAGTCTATATCAGGCGGGGGGGCCTTGGGAGACCCAGTACTTC
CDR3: CASSLYQAGGPWETQYF

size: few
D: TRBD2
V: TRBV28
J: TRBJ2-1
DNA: TGTGCCAGCAGTCCCCCGGCGGGGGGGGACAATGAGCAGTTCTTC
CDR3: CASSPPAGGDNEQFF

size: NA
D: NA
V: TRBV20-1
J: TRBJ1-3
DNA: TGCAGTGCCCCGAGGGGCAGGAACTTTGGAAACACCATATATTTT
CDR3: CSAPRGRNFGNTIYF

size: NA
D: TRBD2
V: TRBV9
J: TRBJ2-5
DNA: TGTGCCAGCAGCGTCGGACTAGCGGGAATGGGCCAAGAGACCCAGTACTTC
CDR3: CASSVGLAGMGQETQYF

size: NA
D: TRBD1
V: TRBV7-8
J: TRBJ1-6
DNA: TGTGCCAGCAGCTTATACGGACAGGGGGGATCACCCCTCCACTTT
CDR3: CASSLYGQGGSPLHF

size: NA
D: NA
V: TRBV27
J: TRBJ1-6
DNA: TGTGCCAGCAGTTTCGGCAATTGGTCACCCCTCCACTTT
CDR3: CASSFGNWSPLHF

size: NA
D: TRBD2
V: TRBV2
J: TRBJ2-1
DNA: TGTGCCAGCAGTGAACCCAACTCCGGGACTAGCGGGGGTAGGTCCTACAATGAGCAGTTCTTC
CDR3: CASSEPNSGTSGGRSYNEQFF

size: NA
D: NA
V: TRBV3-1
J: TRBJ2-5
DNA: TGTGCCAGCAGCCAAGAAAGGGTCTTCTCCCAAGAGACCCAGTACTTC
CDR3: CASSQERVFSQETQYF

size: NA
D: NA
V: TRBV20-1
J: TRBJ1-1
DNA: TGCAGTGCTAGAGACGTAGGACAGATTAAAACTGAAGCTTTCTTT
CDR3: CSARDVGQIKTEAFF

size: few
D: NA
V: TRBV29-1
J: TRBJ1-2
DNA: TGCAGCGTTGTTGGACTAAACTATGGCTACACCTTC
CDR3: CSVVGLNYGYTF

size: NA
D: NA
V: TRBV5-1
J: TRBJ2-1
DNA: TGCGCCAGCAGCCAGGGGCCCGCCAACAATGAGCAGTTCTTC
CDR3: CASSQGPANNEQFF

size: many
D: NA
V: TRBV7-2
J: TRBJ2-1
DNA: TGTGCCAGCAGCCTTAATTACAATGAGCAGTTCTTC
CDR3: CASSLNYNEQFF

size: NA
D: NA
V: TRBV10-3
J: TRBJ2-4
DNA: TGTGCCATCAGTGCCCGTTTAAACGACATTCAGTACTTC
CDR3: CAISARLNDIQYF

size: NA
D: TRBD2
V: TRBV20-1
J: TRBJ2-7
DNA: TGCAGTGCTAGCCATCGGGGGGGCCAGCCCTACGAGCAGTACTTC
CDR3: CSASHRGGQPYEQYF

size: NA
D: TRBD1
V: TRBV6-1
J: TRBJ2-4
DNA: TGTGCCAGCAGTGGGGGACAGGGTTACAACATTCAGTACTTC
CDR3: CASSGGQGYNIQYF

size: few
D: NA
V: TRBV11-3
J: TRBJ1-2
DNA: TGTGCCAGCAGCCCGGGGTCAGGGACTGGCTACACCTTC
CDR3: CASSPGSGTGYTF

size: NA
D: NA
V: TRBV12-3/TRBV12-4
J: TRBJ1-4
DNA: TGTGCCAGCAGTTTCAAGAAAAAACTGTTTTTT
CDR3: CASSFKKKLFF

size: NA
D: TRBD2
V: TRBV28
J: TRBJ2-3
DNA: TGTGCCAGCAGTTTGGTTGGACCTAGCGGTTCGACAGATACGCAGTATTTT
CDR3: CASSLVGPSGSTDTQYF

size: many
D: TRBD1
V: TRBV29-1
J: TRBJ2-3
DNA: TGCAGCGGCCGGGACAGGGCAACAGATACGCAGTATTTT
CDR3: CSGRDRATDTQYF

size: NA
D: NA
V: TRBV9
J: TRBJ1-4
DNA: TGTGCCAGCAGCGCTGGATACACGAATGAAAAACTGTTTTTT
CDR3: CASSAGYTNEKLFF

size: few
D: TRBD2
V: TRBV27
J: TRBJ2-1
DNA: TGTGCCAGCAGTTTATGGCTAGCGGGAGTGAGCGAGCAGTTCTTC
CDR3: CASSLWLAGVSEQFF

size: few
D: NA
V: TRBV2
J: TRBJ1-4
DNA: TGTGCCAGCAATTCGGAACCCGATGAAAAACTGTTTTTT
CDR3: CASNSEPDEKLFF

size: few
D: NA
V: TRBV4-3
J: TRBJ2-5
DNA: TGCGCCAGCAGCCAAACGGACAGTGAAGAGACCCAGTACTTC
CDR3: CASSQTDSEETQYF

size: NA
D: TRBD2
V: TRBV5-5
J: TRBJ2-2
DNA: TGTGCCAGCAGCTCCTCTAGCGGGCTTTATACCGGGGAGCTGTTTTTT
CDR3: CASSSSSGLYTGELFF

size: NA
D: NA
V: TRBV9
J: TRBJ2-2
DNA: TGTGCCAGCAGCGTACACCCTCTCGGGAACACCGGGGAGCTGTTTTTT
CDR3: CASSVHPLGNTGELFF

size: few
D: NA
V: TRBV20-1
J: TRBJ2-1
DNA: TGCAGTGCCACTCCCCCCGGGTATGAGCAGTTCTTC
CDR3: CSATPPGYEQFF

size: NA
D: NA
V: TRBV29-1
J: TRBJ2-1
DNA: TGCAGCGTTGAAACGAATACAGCCGGGGGTCAGGGTGAGCAGTTCTTC
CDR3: CSVETNTAGGQGEQFF

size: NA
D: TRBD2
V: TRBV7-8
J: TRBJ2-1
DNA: TGTGCCAGCAGCTTAAAATATCCGGGACTAGACGGTGAGCAGTTCTTC
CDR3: CASSLKYPGLDGEQFF

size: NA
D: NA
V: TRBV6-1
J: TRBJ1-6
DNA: TGTGCCAGCAGTGAAGACGCGAATTCACCCCTCCACTTT
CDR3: CASSEDANSPLHF

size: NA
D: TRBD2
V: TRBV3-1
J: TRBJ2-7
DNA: TGTGCCAGCAGCCAAAGGGGAGCGGGGTCCACCTACGAGCAGTACTTC
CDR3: CASSQRGAGSTYEQYF

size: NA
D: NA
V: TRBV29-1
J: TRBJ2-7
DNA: TGCAGCGTCAACCGCAAGGGACTCACCGAGCAGTACTTC
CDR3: CSVNRKGLTEQYF

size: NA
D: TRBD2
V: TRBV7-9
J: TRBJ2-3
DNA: TGTGCCAGCAGCTTAGGTACTAGCGGGGTAACAGATACGCAGTATTTT
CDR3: CASSLGTSGVTDTQYF

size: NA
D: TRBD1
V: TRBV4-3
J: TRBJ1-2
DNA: TGCGCCAGCAGCCACACAGGGGGCGCGTGGACCTTC
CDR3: CASSHTGGAWTF

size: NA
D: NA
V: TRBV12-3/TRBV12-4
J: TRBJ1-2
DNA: TGTGCCAGCAGACAACGTGAGGGCGACTATGGCTACACCTTC
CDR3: CASRQREGDYGYTF

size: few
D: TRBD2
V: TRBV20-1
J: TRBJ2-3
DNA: TGCAGTGCGCCCCCGGGGGGGCTAACAGATACGCAGTATTTT
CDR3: CSAPPGGLTDTQYF

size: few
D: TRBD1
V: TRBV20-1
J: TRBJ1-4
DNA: TGCAGTGCTAGAGCCGGGACAGGGGAGGAAAAACTGTTTTTT
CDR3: CSARAGTGEEKLFF

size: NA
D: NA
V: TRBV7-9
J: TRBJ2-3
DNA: TGTGCCAGCAGCTCCCTTCGACAGGTGATAGATACGCAGTATTTT
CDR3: CASSSLRQVIDTQYF

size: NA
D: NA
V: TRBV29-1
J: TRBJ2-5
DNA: TGCAGCGTTTCGGCAGCTCAAGAGACCCAGTACTTC
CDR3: CSVSAAQETQYF

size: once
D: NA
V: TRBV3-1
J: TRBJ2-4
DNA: TGTGCCAGCAGCCAGGATTTCAGGGCCAAAAACATTCAGTACTTC
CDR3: CASSQDFRAKNIQYF

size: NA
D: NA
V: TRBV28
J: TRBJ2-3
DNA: TGTGCCACTCCCCGGTGGGAGGCAGATACGCAGTATTTT
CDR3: CATPRWEADTQYF

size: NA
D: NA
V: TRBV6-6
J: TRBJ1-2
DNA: TGTGCCACCACTCCAGGGAGTTATGGCTACACCTTC
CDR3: CATTPGSYGYTF